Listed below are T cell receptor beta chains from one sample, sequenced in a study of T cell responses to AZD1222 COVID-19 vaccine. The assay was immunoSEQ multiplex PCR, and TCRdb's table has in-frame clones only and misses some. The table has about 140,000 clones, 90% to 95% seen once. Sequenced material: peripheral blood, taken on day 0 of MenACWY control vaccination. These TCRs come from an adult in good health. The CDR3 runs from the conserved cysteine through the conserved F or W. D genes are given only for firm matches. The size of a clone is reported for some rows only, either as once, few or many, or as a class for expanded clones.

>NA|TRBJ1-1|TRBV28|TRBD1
TGTGCCAGCAGTGCCGACAGGGGCAACACTGAAGCTTTCTTT
CASSADRGNTEAFF
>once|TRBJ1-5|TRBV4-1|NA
TGCGCCAGCAGCCAAGGGAGCGGCCCCCAGCATTTT
CASSQGSGPQHF
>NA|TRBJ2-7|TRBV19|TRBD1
TGTGCCAGTAGTATTTCGGGACAGTCCTGGGGCGAGCAGTACTTC
CASSISGQSWGEQYF
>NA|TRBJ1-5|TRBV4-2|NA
TGTGCCAGCAGCCAAGAGGTAGCCGATAGGTGGAATCAGCCCCAGCATTTT
CASSQEVADRWNQPQHF
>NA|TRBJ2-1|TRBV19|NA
TGTGCCAGTAGGGCAGACAGAAGCTCCTACAATGAGCAGTTCTTC
CASRADRSSYNEQFF
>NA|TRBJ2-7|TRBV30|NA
TGTGCCTGGAGCTTCGCACTTCCCCCCGAGCAGTACTTC
CAWSFALPPEQYF
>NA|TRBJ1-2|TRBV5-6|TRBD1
TGTGCCAGCAGCTTCCGGGACAGGGTGGATGGCTACACCTTC
CASSFRDRVDGYTF
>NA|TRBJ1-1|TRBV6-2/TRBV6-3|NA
TGTGCCAGCAGTTACGGGGGGCTGGGAACTGAAGCTTTCTTT
CASSYGGLGTEAFF
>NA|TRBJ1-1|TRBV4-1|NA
TGCGCCAGCAGCCAAGGAGTACGGGAGAACACTGAAGCTTTCTTT
CASSQGVRENTEAFF
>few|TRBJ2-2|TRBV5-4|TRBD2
TGTGCCAGCAGCTTGCATGCGGGGGGCACCGGGGAGCTGTTTTTT
CASSLHAGGTGELFF
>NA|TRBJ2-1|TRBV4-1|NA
TGCGCCAGCAGCCAGGGTTATAATGAGCAGTTCTTC
CASSQGYNEQFF
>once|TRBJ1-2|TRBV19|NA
TGTGCCAGTAAGGGTACCCCGTCCACTATTACGGGCTACACCTTC
CASKGTPSTITGYTF
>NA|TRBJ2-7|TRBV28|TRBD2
TGTGCCAGCAGTTTAGGCGACGGGAGGGCGTACGAGCAGTACTTC
CASSLGDGRAYEQYF
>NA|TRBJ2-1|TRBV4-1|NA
TGCGCCAGCAGCCAGGGAGACAGGAGCTCCTACAATGAGCAGTTCTTC
CASSQGDRSSYNEQFF
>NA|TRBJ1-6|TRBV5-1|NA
TGCGCCAGCAGCCAGGACTATAATTCACCCCTCCACTTT
CASSQDYNSPLHF
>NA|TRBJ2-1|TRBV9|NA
TGTGCCAGCAGCGTAGCCCCAGTGGGGGGCGATGAGCAGTTCTTC
CASSVAPVGGDEQFF
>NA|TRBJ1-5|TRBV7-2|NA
TGTGCCAGCAGCCCACGACCTATATATAGCAATCAGCCCCAGCATTTT
CASSPRPIYSNQPQHF
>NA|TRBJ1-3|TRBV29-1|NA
TGCAGCGTTGGCGGGGATAGGGGAAACACCATATATTTT
CSVGGDRGNTIYF
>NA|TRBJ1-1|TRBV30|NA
TGTGCCCTAAGAGGGGGAAAGACTGAAGCTTTCTTT
CALRGGKTEAFF
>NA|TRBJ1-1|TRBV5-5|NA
TGTGCCAGCAGCCAGACTTGGGTAGCTTTCTTT
CASSQTWVAFF
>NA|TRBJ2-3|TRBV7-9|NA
TGTGCCAGCAGGGAGTTGAACACAGATACGCAGTATTTT
CASRELNTDTQYF
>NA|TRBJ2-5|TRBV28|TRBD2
TGTGCCAGCAGGCCTACTGGGACTAGCGGACAAGAGACCCAGTACTTC
CASRPTGTSGQETQYF
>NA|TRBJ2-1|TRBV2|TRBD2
TGTGCCAGCAGTGAAGGAATCGGACTAGCGGGGGGCAATGAGCAGTTCTTC
CASSEGIGLAGGNEQFF
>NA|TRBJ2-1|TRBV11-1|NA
TGTGCCAGCAGCTTGGGCAGATACAATGAGCAGTTCTTC
CASSLGRYNEQFF
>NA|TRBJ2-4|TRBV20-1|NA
TGCAGTGCTAGTTATCAGTGGAACGGAACTTTAGCCAAAAACATTCAGTACTTC
CSASYQWNGTLAKNIQYF
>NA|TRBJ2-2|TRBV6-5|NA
TGTGCCAGCAGCAAACCTACTGGGAGCACCGGGGAGCTGTTTTTT
CASSKPTGSTGELFF
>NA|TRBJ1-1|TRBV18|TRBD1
TGTGCCAGCTCACCAGGTGGGGACAGGGGCACTGAAGCTTTCTTT
CASSPGGDRGTEAFF
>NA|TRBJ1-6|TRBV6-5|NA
TGTGCCAGCACCAGCAAGGTGGATTCACCCCTCCACTTT
CASTSKVDSPLHF
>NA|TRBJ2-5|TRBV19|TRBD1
TGTGCCAGTAGTCACCGGGACAGGCAAGAGACCCAGTACTTC
CASSHRDRQETQYF
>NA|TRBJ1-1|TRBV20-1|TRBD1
TGCAGTGCTAGTGGTGGAGGGGGCGAGAACACTGAAGCTTTCTTT
CSASGGGGENTEAFF
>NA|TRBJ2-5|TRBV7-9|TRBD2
TGTGCCAGCAGCTTACTAGCGGGGGAACAAGAGACCCAGTACTTC
CASSLLAGEQETQYF
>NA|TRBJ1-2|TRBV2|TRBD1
TGTGCCAGCAGTGCGACAGGGGGCTCATTCTCGGACTATGGCTACACCTTC
CASSATGGSFSDYGYTF
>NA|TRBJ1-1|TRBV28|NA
TGTGCCAGCAGTTTAAGGAGGGGGACTGAAGCTTTCTTT
CASSLRRGTEAFF
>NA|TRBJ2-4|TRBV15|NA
TGTGCCACCAGCGGCCCCCTCGGGGGACTAGCCAAAAACATTCAGTACTTC
CATSGPLGGLAKNIQYF
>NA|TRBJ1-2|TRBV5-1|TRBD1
TGCGCCAGCAGCGAGACAGGGTATGGGGGCTACACCTTC
CASSETGYGGYTF
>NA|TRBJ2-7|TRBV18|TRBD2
TGTGCCAGCTCAATTTCTAGCGGGAGCAACGAGCAGTACTTC
CASSISSGSNEQYF
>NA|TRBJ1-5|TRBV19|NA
TGTGCCAGTAGTAAGGGAAGGCATAGCAATCAGCCCCAGCATTTT
CASSKGRHSNQPQHF
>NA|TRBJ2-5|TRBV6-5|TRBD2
TGTGCCAGCTACGAACCGGGACTACGGCCAGAGACCCAGTACTTC
CASYEPGLRPETQYF
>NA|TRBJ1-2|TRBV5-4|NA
TGTGCCAGCACTACTCCCCTTTTCGACGGCTACACCTTC
CASTTPLFDGYTF
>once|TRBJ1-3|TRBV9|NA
TGTGCCAGCAGCATAACAGGCTATGGAAACACCATATATTTT
CASSITGYGNTIYF
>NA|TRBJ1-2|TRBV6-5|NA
TGTGCCACGGAAGTACAGGGCCGCGGGGGCTACACCTTC
CATEVQGRGGYTF
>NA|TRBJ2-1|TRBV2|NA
TGTGCCAGCAAAAGGGGGGAGCGGCATGAGCAGTTCTTC
CASKRGERHEQFF
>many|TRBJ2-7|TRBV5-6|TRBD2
TGTGCCAGCAGACACTCGACTAGCGGGGGGGCCTACGAGCAGTACTTC
CASRHSTSGGAYEQYF
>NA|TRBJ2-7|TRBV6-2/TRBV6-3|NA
TGTGCCAGCAGTTATGAATGGAATCCTGCCTACGAGCAGTACTTC
CASSYEWNPAYEQYF
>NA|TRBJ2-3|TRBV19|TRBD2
TGTGCCAGTAGTATAAGGGGGACTAGCGGGGGGCACACAGATACGCAGTATTTT
CASSIRGTSGGHTDTQYF
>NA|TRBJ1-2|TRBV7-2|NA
TGTGCCAGCAGCGACCGGGACCCCCGACGAGGCTACACCTTC
CASSDRDPRRGYTF
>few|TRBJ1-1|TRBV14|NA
TGTGCCAGCAGCCAACTCGAGGGGGGTTACACTGAAGCTTTCTTT
CASSQLEGGYTEAFF
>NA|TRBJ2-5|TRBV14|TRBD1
TGTGCCAGCAGCCAATATGACAGGGGGCGGATGTACGAGACCCAGTACTTC
CASSQYDRGRMYETQYF
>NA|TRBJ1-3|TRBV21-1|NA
TGTGCCAGCAGCCATCCCCGGGACAGCTCTGGAAACACCATATATTTT
CASSHPRDSSGNTIYF
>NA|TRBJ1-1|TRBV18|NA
TGTGCCAGCTCACCAACTCAGGCGGGGGCTGAAGCTTTCTTT
CASSPTQAGAEAFF
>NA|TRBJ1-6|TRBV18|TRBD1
TGTGCCAGCTCACCTTTACCTTCGGACAGGAATTCACCCCTCCACTTT
CASSPLPSDRNSPLHF
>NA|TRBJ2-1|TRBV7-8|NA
TGTGCCAGCAGCTTAAGCCGGGGTTCCAGCTCCTACAATGAGCAGTTCTTC
CASSLSRGSSSYNEQFF
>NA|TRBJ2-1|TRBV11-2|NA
TGTGCCAGCAGCTTAGTTGGTTACAATGAGCAGTTCTTC
CASSLVGYNEQFF
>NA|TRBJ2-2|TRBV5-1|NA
TGCGCCAGCAGGGTCGAGGGTCCCGGGGAGCTGTTTTTT
CASRVEGPGELFF